The clone carrying this TCR beta chain was counted between two and nine times. Its target is unknown. TCRdb reprocessed the reads via MiXCR and lists one record per CDR3 protein. The table has nearly 550,000 distinct CDR3 sequences, more than 15% seen once. The data originate from a study of T cell repertoires in cytomegalovirus infection. Study-wide points: Dominating the ex vivo response were HLA-C-restricted CMV-specific TCR beta clonotypes.

The CDR3 contains 18 residues. The V and J ends lost 6 bases and 8 bases, in that order; junction bases with no gene match: 22. V usage is TRBV12-3 or TRBV12-4 and J usage is TRBJ1-2; 9 bases are shared with TRBD1. The origin of this receptor is a human donor in good health (CMV status not recorded). Some clones in this sample may be carry-over from other donors' samples. Sequencing was done on a sample of CD8+ T cells from PBMCs. CDR3: CASSTTAYRGRRIEGYTF. The DNA for the CDR3 is TGTGCCAGCAGCACGACCGCTTACAGGGGGCGGCGGATTGAGGGCTACACCTTC.